These 21 T cell receptor beta chains share one sample of origin, sequenced in a study of T cells in women clearing cervical HPV infection. Sequencing was performed with immunoSEQ multiplex PCR; in TCRdb, only in-frame clones are kept and a portion is missing. This table lists about 39,000 clones. Sequencing used blood buffy coat. The source is a woman aged 18-70 years with a cervical HPV16 infection that either progressed to CIN3+ or cleared (not recorded which).

About this clone: Read sequence stops 3 residues before the CDR3 end, and the germline J gene provides the missing end. V usage is TRBV7-8 and J usage is TRBJ1-1; TRBD1 matches 9 bases. In germline, CDR1 is SGHVS, CDR2 FQNEAQ. The V and J ends lost 5 bases and 5 bases, in that order; junction bases with no gene match: 3. This CDR3 region has 13 residues. CDR3 loop: CASSRGQGTEAFF. CDR3 DNA, as far as it was read: TGTGCCAGCAGCCGAGGACAGGGGACTGAA.

In the case of this clone: Read data end 3 residues before the CDR3 end; the end is taken from the germline J gene. V gene TRBV30 combines with J gene TRBJ1-4, with 7 nucleotides matching TRBD1. V trimming: 6 bases; J trimming: 3 bases; junction bases outside the gene matches: 4. CDR1 and CDR2 from the germline V gene are GTSNPN and SVGIG (reference sequence). The CDR3 is 13 amino acids. CDR3 bases read: TGTGCCTGTACCGGGACAGCTAATGAAAAA. It encodes CACTGTANEK. The complete CDR3 sequence is CACTGTANEKLFF.

On this clone: Sequencing ends 3 residues short of the CDR3 end; the germline J gene provides the rest. The chain joins TRBV6-2 or TRBV6-3 to TRBJ1-2; TRBD1 matches at 8 bases. Germline lookup yields CDR1 MNHEY and CDR2 SVGEGT. V shed 2 bases and J 2 bases; nucleotides not matched to a gene: 1. CDR3 length: 14 residues. The CDR3 loop is CASSYGTGNYGYTF. The DNA read from the CDR3 is TGTGCCAGCAGTTACGGGACAGGCAACTATGGC.

As concerns this clone: The CDR3 is cut off 3 residues early in the read; its end comes from the germline J gene. The rearrangement uses TRBV7-2 and TRBJ2-5; 8 bases match TRBD1. Germline V gene sequence: CDR1 SGHTA, CDR2 FQGNSA. There are 13 residues in the CDR3. With 5 bases clipped from V and 6 bases from J, the junction kept 5 bases outside the gene matches. The sequenced part of the CDR3 DNA is TGTGCCAGCAGCCCAGGGGGCGCGAAGACC. Translation gives CASSPGGAKT. The complete CDR3 sequence is CASSPGGAKTQYF.

About this clone itself: The CDR3 end lies 3 residues beyond the end of the read and is filled in from the germline J gene. V is TRBV5-1 and J is TRBJ1-4, with TRBD1 matching 8 bases. This CDR3 is built from 14 residues. V shed 3 bases and J 8 bases; nucleotides not matched to a gene: 6. Germline V gene data show CDR1 as SGHRS and CDR2 as YFSETQ. The DNA read from the CDR3 is TGCGCCAGCAGCTCCTCAGGGGGCCGGGAAAAA. Protein: CASSSSGGREK. The complete CDR3 reads CASSSSGGREKLFF.

Of note for this clone: The read halts 3 residues ahead of the CDR3 end, with the missing end drawn from the germline J gene. The chain employs TRBV6-2 or TRBV6-3 and TRBJ2-7; D is uncertain. Germline lookup yields CDR1 MNHEY and CDR2 SVGEGT. This CDR3 spans 12 amino acids. The ends were cut back, 1 base at V and 2 bases at J, with 3 bases in the middle. CDR3 DNA (partial): TGTGCCAGCAGTTACTTCGCCTACGAG. Translated: CASSYFAYE. The whole CDR3 protein is CASSYFAYEQYF.

For this clone: The read halts 3 residues ahead of the CDR3 end, with the missing end drawn from the germline J gene. The chain links TRBV19 to TRBJ2-7, with 10 bases fitting TRBD2. The J segment lost 0 bases and the V segment lost 5 bases, leaving 4 bases of the junction unmatched. Germline loops: CDR1 LNHDA, CDR2 SQIVND (reference sequence). This CDR3 has 15 residues. CDR3 protein: CASSPQRGGSYEQYF. The DNA read from the CDR3 is TGTGCCAGTAGTCCCCAGCGGGGGGGCTCCTACGAG. The full variable domain, rest sourced from reference TRBV19 and TRBJ2-7, is DGGITQSPKYLFRKEGQNVTLSCEQNLNHDAMYWYRQDPGQGLRLIYYSQIVNDFQKGDIAEGYSVSREKKESFPLTVTSAQKNPTAFYLCASSPQRGGSYEQYFGPGTRLTVT.

In the case of this clone: The CDR3 extends 3 residues past the end of the read, so its final part is completed from the germline J gene. This chain uses TRBV5-4 with TRBJ1-1; D may be TRBD1 (6 bases). CDR3 length: 14 residues. Per germline, CDR1 SGHNT and CDR2 YYREEE (reference sequence). V lost 2 bases and J lost 0, with 8 bases in between. The CDR3 loop is CASSFWGLNTEAFF. The sequenced CDR3 bases are TGTGCCAGCAGCTTCTGGGGGCTGAACACTGAA.

On this clone itself: The read ends 3 residues before the CDR3 terminus; that terminus is restored from the germline J gene. V gene TRBV5-4 combines with J gene TRBJ2-1, with D perhaps TRBD1 (5 bases). This CDR3 has 15 residues. Trimming shortened V by 4 bases and J by 7 bases, and 18 bases separated the two germline ends. Germline V gene data show CDR1 as SGHNT and CDR2 as YYREEE (reference sequence). CDR3 DNA (partial): TGTGCCAGCAGCAGACGCGACAGTCTCACGAATGAG. This codes for CASSRRDSLTNE. The full CDR3 is CASSRRDSLTNEQFF.

Of note for this clone: The read ends 3 residues early relative to the CDR3; the germline J gene fills the gap. The V gene is TRBV7-3, the J gene TRBJ2-7; 8 positions agree with TRBD2. The CDR3 sequence is 17 residues long. Germline V gives CDR1 SGHTA, CDR2 FQGTGA. V shed 5 bases and J 0 bases; nucleotides not matched to a gene: 12. The CDR3 bases that were read are TGTGCCAGCAGCCGGCGTCATAGCGGGACGAGCTCCTACGAG. This sequence encodes CASSRRHSGTSSYE. The full CDR3 is CASSRRHSGTSSYEQYF.

Note on this clone: The read falls 3 residues short of the CDR3 end, and the missing part is taken from the germline J gene. The chain recombines TRBV19 with TRBJ2-7; D gene unclear. CDR1 and CDR2 from the germline V gene are LNHDA and SQIVND (reference sequence). The CDR3 has 13 amino acids. The V end was cut by 3 bases, the J end by 2 bases, with 8 bases between. The sequenced CDR3 bases are TGTGCCAGTAGTATTGCAGAGGCCTACGAG. It specifies CASSIAEAYE. The whole CDR3 region reads CASSIAEAYEQYF. Complete variable domain (other parts from reference TRBV19 and TRBJ2-7): DGGITQSPKYLFRKEGQNVTLSCEQNLNHDAMYWYRQDPGQGLRLIYYSQIVNDFQKGDIAEGYSVSREKKESFPLTVTSAQKNPTAFYLCASSIAEAYEQYFGPGTRLTVT.

Details on this clone: The sequenced fragment ends 3 residues before the CDR3 boundary, so the rest is inferred from the germline J gene. This chain uses TRBV18 with TRBJ2-1, with 12 bases aligning to TRBD2. With V trimmed by 3 bases and J by 9 bases, 9 bases remained unmatched. CDR1 is KGHSH and CDR2 is LQKENI in the germline V gene. The CDR3 sequence is 16 residues long. The CDR3 spells CASSPPLAGGNGEQFF. CDR3 bases read: TGTGCCAGCTCACCTCCCCTAGCGGGGGGGAATGGTGAG. The whole variable domain, filled in from reference TRBV18 and TRBJ2-1, reads NAGVMQNPRHLVRRRGQEARLRCSPMKGHSHVYWYRQLPEEGLKFMVYLQKENIIDESGMPKERFSAEFPKEGPSILRIQQVVRGDSAAYFCASSPPLAGGNGEQFFGPGTRLTVL.

Worth noting for this clone: The read terminates 3 residues before the CDR3 end, so the remaining end is supplied by the germline J gene. The chain links TRBV19 to TRBJ2-6; D is perhaps TRBD1 or TRBD2 (5 bases each). The germline V and J ends were trimmed by 3 bases and 0 bases, with 9 bases remaining between them. CDR3 length: 16 residues. Germline values: CDR1 LNHDA, CDR2 SQIVND (reference sequence). CDR3 bases read: TGTGCCAGTAGTATGGCAGGGAGCTCTGGGGCCAACGTC. As protein: CASSMAGSSGANV. The whole CDR3 reads CASSMAGSSGANVLTF.

Comment on this clone: Sequencing ends 3 residues short of the CDR3 end; the germline J gene provides the rest. The chain is built from TRBV20-1 and TRBJ1-2, with 7 nucleotides matching TRBD1. Germline V gene lookup returns CDR1 DFQATT and CDR2 SNEGSKA (reference sequence). This CDR3 is built from 15 residues. V was pared by 3 bases and J by 7 bases, with 14 bases of the junction left unmatched. The sequenced CDR3 bases are TGCAGTGCTAGCCTATCTTCCGGGACAGCATCTGGC. This codes for CSASLSSGTASG. The CDR3 in full is CSASLSSGTASGYTF.

On this clone: Read coverage stops 3 residues before the CDR3 terminus; the germline J gene supplies the remainder. V is TRBV7-9 and J is TRBJ2-6, with 9 bases aligning to TRBD1. CDR1 and CDR2 (germline): SEHNR, FQNEAQ (reference sequence). This CDR3 contains 14 residues. CDR3 bases read: TGTGCCAGCAACCAAGGGACAGGGCGCGAGGTC. It codes for CASNQGTGREV. In full, the CDR3 is CASNQGTGREVLTF.

As concerns this clone: The sequence runs out 3 residues before the end of the CDR3; the remainder is reconstructed from the germline J gene. The gene calls are TRBV20-1 and TRBJ1-2, with 11 bases identical to TRBD1. The germline V gene encodes CDR1 DFQATT and CDR2 SNEGSKA (reference sequence). The CDR3 is 18 residues long. CDR3 in amino acids: CSARDGVGRDRGSRGYTF. CDR3 DNA (partial): TGCAGTGCTAGAGATGGAGTGGGGCGGGACAGGGGGTCTCGCGGC.

Incomplete CDR3 DNA: TGTGCCAGCAGCTTAGCAGCGCATCCCTACGAG. Translation: CASSLAAHPYE. The complete CDR3 sequence is CASSLAAHPYEAFF. The J gene is TRBJ1-1, the V gene TRBV7-9, with D uncertain. The read ends 3 residues before the CDR3 terminus; that terminus is restored from the germline J gene. CDR1 is SEHNR and CDR2 is FQNEAQ in the germline V gene (reference sequence). CDR3 length: 14 amino acids.

As for this clone: The read stops 3 residues short of the end of the CDR3; the missing end is completed from the germline J gene. The V call is TRBV7-9, the J call TRBJ1-1; 7 bases are a match to TRBD1. Per germline, CDR1 SEHNR and CDR2 FQNEAQ (reference sequence). This CDR3 has 14 amino acids. Germline trimming cut 1 base from V and 7 bases from J; bases unmatched to any gene: 6. The CDR3 loop reads CASSLGRGLYEAFF. Incomplete CDR3 DNA: TGTGCCAGCAGCTTAGGAAGGGGGCTCTATGAA.

Comment on this clone: The read stops 3 residues short of the end of the CDR3; the missing end is completed from the germline J gene. V is TRBV19 and J is TRBJ2-3, with TRBD2 identical over 8 bases. CDR1 is LNHDA, CDR2 SQIVND, per germline (reference sequence). J gave up 6 bases and V 10 bases, and 6 bases lay outside the gene matches. The CDR3 runs to 12 residues. The part of the CDR3 DNA that was read is TGTGCCACCGGGACTAGGGACGATACG. Protein: CATGTRDDT. The full CDR3 reads CATGTRDDTQYF.

Worth noting for this clone: Read data end 3 residues before the CDR3 end; the end is taken from the germline J gene. The J gene is TRBJ2-3, the V gene TRBV5-4; a weak D match, TRBD2 (6 bases). The V end was cut by 4 bases, the J end by 2 bases, with 14 bases between. Germline V CDR1 and CDR2: SGHNT, YYREEE (reference sequence). The CDR3 spans 15 residues. The covered CDR3 bases are TGTGCCAGCAGCACCAAAGCGGGTATCACAGATACG. Encoded protein: CASSTKAGITDT. The CDR3 in its entirety is CASSTKAGITDTQYF. Looking up the rest from reference TRBV5-4 and TRBJ2-3 gives the full variable domain: ETGVTQSPTHLIKTRGQQVTLRCSSQSGHNTVSWYQQALGQGPQFIFQYYREEENGRGNFPPRFSGLQFPNYSSELNVNALELDDSALYLCASSTKAGITDTQYFGPGTRLTVL.

Of note for this clone: Coverage ceases 3 residues before the CDR3 finishes, and the germline J gene fills in the end. The chain employs TRBV5-1 and TRBJ2-5, with 7 positions matching TRBD1. The CDR3 totals 16 residues. The germline V gene encodes CDR1 SGHRS and CDR2 YFSETQ. The V gene end was trimmed by 5 bases and the J gene end by 4 bases; junction bases not matched to a gene: 14. CDR3 protein: CASRPLPLTGSETQYF. Incomplete CDR3 DNA: TGCGCCAGCAGACCCTTGCCCCTGACAGGGTCAGAGACC. The full variable domain, rest sourced from reference TRBV5-1 and TRBJ2-5, is KAGVTQTPRYLIKTRGQQVTLSCSPISGHRSVSWYQQTPGQGLQFLFEYFSETQRNKGNFPGRFSGRQFSNSRSEMNVSTLELGDSALYLCASRPLPLTGSETQYFGPGTRLLVL.